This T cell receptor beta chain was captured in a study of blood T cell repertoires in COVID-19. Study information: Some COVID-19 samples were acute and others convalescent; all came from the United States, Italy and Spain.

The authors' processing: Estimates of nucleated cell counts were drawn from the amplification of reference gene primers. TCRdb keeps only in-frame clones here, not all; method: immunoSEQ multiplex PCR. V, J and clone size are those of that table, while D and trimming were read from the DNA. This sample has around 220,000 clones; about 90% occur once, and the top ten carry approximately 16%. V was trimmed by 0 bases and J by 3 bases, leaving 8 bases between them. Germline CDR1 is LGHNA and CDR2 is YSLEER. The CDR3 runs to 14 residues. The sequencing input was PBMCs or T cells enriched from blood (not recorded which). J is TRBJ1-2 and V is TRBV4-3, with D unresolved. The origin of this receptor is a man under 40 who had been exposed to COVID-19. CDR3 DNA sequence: TGCGCCAGCAGCCAAGAGGCCAGGTACTATGGCTACACCTTC. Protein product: CASSQEARYYGYTF.